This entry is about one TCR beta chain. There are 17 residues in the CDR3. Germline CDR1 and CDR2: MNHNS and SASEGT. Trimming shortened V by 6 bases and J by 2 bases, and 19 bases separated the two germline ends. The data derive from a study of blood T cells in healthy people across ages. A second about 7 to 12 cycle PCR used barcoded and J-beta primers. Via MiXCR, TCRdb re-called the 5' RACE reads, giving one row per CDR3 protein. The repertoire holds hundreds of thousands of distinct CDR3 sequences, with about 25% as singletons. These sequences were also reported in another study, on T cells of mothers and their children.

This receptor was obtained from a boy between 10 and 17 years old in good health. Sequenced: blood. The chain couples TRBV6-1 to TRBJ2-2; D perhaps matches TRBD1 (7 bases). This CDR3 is CASSGGQQHLNTGELFF. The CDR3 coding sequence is TGTGCCAGCAGCGGGGGACAGCAACACCTCAACACCGGGGAGCTGTTTTTT.